These T cell receptor beta chains were read from a single sample in a study of control samples from healthy donors and cancer patients. Some clones are missing from TCRdb's copy, which holds only in-frame ones; the method was immunoSEQ multiplex PCR. This sample's table has approximately 190,000 clones. Specimen: blood. The receptors were sampled from a woman under 40 in good health. The conserved cysteine and the conserved F or W are not part of the CDR3 here. The order of the fields is V gene, CDR3 protein.

TRBV5-1 ASSLDRGYSPLH
TRBV5-1 ASSSGQGARETQY
TRBV10-2 ASSDWPSIYEQY
TRBV7-2 ASGWMGGNTEAF
TRBV5-1 ASSLPGAGANVLT
TRBV5-6 ASSLITGVHGYT
TRBV5-1 ASSYDRRVFYNSPLH
TRBV24-1 ATSDSRAGGWNEQF
TRBV18 ASSPGQGTEAF
TRBV18 ASSPPGHQETQY
TRBV4-2 ASSQAPGQSYGNTIY
TRBV9 ASSPQIYNEQF
TRBV5-6 ASSLGTSSSPLH
TRBV27 ASSFISTEATNEKLF
TRBV3-1/TRBV3-2 ASSQGAGAMNTEAF
TRBV27 ASSYGQASGTQY
TRBV6-5 ASSYSGRGGGNTIY